This note documents a single T cell receptor beta chain sequence. The source of the sample is a study of blood T cell repertoires in COVID-19. Study summary: T cells, B-cell-depleted T cells, or PBMCs supplied cDNA or gDNA.

Ages ranged from about 18 to 89 years, with residence in 24 US areas. Cohort 3 donors counted as recovered after two negative PCRs, clearance, or resolved symptoms. Original processing methods: It was from reference gene primer amplification that nucleated cell counts were estimated. Profiled with immunoSEQ multiplex PCR; TCRdb holds only in-frame clones, not every one. The V and J calls and clone size come from that table; D and trimming were worked out from the DNA. The table has around 170,000 clones, approximately 88% seen once. The V end lost 0 bases, the J end lost 6 bases, and 14 bases lay between the germline ends. This CDR3 is 15 amino acids long. Germline V gives CDR1 SGHAT, CDR2 FQNNGV.

The clonotype comes from a woman aged 18-29 years who had recovered from COVID-19. The chain joins TRBV11-2 to TRBJ2-5, with D possibly being TRBD2 (6 bases). The sequencing sample was made of PBMCs or T cells enriched from blood (not recorded which). This CDR3 reads CASSLDWRGTQTQYF. The DNA for the CDR3 is TGTGCCAGCAGCTTAGATTGGCGGGGTACGCAGACCCAGTACTTC.